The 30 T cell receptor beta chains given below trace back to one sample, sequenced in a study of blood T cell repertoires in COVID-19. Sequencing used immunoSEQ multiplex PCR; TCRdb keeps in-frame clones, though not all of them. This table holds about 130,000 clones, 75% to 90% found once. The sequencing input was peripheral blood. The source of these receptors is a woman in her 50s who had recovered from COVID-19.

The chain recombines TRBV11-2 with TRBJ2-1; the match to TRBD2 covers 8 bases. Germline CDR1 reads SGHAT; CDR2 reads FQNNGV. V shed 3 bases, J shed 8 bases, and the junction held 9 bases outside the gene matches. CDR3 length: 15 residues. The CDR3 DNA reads TGTGCCAGCAGCTTTACCAGCGGGAGCTTCGATGAGCAGTTCTTC. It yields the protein CASSFTSGSFDEQFF.

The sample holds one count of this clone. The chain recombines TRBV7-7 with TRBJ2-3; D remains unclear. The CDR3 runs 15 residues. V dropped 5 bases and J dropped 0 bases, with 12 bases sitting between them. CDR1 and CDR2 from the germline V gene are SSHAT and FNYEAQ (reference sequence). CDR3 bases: TGTGCCAGCAGCCCCGGCGTGACTAGCACAGATACGCAGTATTTT. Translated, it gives CASSPGVTSTDTQYF.

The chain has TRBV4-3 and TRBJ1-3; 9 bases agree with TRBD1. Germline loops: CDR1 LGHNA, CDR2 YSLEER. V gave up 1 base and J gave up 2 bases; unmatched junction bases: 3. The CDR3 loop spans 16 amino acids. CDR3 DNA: TGCGCCAGCAGCCAAGCCCGGACAGGGGCTGGAAACACCATATATTTT. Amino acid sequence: CASSQARTGAGNTIYF.

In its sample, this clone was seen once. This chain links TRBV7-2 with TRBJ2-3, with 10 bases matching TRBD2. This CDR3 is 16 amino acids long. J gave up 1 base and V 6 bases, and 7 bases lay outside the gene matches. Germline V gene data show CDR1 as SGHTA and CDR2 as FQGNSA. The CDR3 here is CASRKTSGTRTDTQYF. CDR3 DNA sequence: TGTGCCAGCAGGAAAACTAGCGGGACCCGCACAGATACGCAGTATTTT. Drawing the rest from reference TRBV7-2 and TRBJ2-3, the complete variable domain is GAGVSQSPSNKVTEKGKDVELRCDPISGHTALYWYRQSLGQGLEFLIYFQGNSAPDKSGLPSDRFSAERTGGSVSTLTIQRTQQEDSAVYLCASRKTSGTRTDTQYFGPGTRLTVL.

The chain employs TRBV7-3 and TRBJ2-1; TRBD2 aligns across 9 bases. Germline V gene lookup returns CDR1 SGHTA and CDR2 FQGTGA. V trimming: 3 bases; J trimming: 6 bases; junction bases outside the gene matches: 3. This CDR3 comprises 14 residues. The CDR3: CASSFLREGNEQFF. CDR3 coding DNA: TGTGCCAGCAGCTTCCTGCGGGAGGGCAATGAGCAGTTCTTC.

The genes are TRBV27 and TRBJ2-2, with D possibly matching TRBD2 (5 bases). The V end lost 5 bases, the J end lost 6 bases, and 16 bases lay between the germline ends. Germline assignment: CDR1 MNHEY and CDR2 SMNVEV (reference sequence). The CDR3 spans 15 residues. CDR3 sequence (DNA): TGTGCCAGCAGTACCTGGGGTGGAGGTGCCGGGGAGCTGTTTTTT. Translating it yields CASSTWGGGAGELFF.

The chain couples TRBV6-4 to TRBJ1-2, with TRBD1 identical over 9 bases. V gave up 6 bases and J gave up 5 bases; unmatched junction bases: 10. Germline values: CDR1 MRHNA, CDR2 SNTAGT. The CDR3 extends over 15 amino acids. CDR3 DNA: TGTGCCAGCAGCCCGGGACAGGGTGGTTTGTATGGCTACACCTTC. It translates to CASSPGQGGLYGYTF.

The CDR3 sequence is CASSQSTGTVIGGYTF. For the CDR3, the DNA is TGCGCCAGCAGTCAGTCAACCGGGACAGTGATTGGTGGCTACACCTTC. V usage is TRBV23-1 and J usage is TRBJ1-2; 7 bases map to TRBD1. TRBV23-1 falls under the ORF class, with uncertain function. The CDR3 runs 16 residues. The junction had 14 bases not matched to a gene; V was cut back by 3 bases and J by 7 bases.

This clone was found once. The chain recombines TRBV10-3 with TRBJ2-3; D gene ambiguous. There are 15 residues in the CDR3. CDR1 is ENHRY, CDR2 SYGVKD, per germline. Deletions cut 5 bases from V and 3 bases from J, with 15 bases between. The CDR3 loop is CAISRGSLSTDTQYF. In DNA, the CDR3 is TGTGCCATCAGTCGAGGTAGCCTGAGTACAGATACGCAGTATTTT.

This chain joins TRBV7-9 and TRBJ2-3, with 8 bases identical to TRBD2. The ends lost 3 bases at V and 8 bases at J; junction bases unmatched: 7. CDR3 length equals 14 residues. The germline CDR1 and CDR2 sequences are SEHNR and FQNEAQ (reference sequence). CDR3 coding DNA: TGTGCCAGCAGCTTGGCGGGAGGCCCGGGTACGCAGTATTTT. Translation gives CASSLAGGPGTQYF. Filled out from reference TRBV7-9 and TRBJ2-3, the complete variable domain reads DTGVSQNPRHKITKRGQNVTFRCDPISEHNRLYWYRQTLGQGPEFLTYFQNEAQLEKSRLLSDRFSAERPKGSFSTLEIQRTEQGDSAMYLCASSLAGGPGTQYFGPGTRLTVL.

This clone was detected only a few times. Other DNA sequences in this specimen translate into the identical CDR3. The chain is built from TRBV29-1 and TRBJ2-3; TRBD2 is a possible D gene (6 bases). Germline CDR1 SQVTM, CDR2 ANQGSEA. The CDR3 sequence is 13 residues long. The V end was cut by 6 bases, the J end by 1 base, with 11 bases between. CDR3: CSVDSGGTDTQYF. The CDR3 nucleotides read TGCAGCGTCGATAGCGGAGGCACAGATACGCAGTATTTT.

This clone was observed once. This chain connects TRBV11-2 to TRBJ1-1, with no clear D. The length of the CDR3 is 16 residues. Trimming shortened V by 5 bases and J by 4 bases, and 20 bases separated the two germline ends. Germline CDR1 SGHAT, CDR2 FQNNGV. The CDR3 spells CASSASSGVAGTEAFF. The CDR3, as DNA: TGTGCCAGCAGCGCGAGCAGCGGGGTCGCGGGCACTGAAGCTTTCTTT.

CDR3 loop: CASSGTGFTEAFF. CDR3 nucleotide sequence: TGTGCCAGCAGTGGGACAGGGTTCACTGAAGCTTTCTTT. This chain connects TRBV2 to TRBJ1-1, with 8 bases fitting TRBD1. This CDR3 is 13 amino acids long. CDR1 is SNHLY and CDR2 is FYNNEI in the germline V gene. J lost 4 bases, V lost 4 bases, and 2 bases had no gene match.

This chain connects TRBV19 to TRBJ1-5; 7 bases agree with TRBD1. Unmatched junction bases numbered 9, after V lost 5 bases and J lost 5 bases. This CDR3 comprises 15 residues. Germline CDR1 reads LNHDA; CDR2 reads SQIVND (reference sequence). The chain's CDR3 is CASSVRDSRYQPQHF. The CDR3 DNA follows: TGTGCCAGTAGTGTCCGGGACAGTCGTTATCAGCCCCAGCATTTT.

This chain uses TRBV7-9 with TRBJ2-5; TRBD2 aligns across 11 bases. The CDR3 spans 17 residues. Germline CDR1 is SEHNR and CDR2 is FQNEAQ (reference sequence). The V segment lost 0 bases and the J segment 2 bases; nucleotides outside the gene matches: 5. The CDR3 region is CASSLALRLAGQETQYF. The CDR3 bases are TGTGCCAGCAGCTTAGCGCTAAGACTAGCGGGACAAGAGACCCAGTACTTC. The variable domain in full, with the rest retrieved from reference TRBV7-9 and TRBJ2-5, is DTGVSQNPRHKITKRGQNVTFRCDPISEHNRLYWYRQTLGQGPEFLTYFQNEAQLEKSRLLSDRFSAERPKGSFSTLEIQRTEQGDSAMYLCASSLALRLAGQETQYFGPGTRLLVL.

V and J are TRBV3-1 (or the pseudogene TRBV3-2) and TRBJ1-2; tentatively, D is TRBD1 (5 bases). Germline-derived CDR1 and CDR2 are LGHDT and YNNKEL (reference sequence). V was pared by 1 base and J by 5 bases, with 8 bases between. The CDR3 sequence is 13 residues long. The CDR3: CASSQARGYGYTF. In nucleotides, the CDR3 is TGTGCCAGCAGCCAAGCTCGGGGGTATGGCTACACCTTC.

CDR3 sequence (DNA): TGTGCCAGCAGCTTAGCGGGGGCGACGAAGGACACCTTC. This sequence encodes CASSLAGATKDTF. V is TRBV7-9 and J is TRBJ1-2; maybe TRBD1 (6 bases). Trimming stripped 0 bases from V and 12 bases from J, with 14 bases between. There are 13 residues in the CDR3. Germline lookup yields CDR1 SEHNR and CDR2 FQNEAQ (reference sequence).

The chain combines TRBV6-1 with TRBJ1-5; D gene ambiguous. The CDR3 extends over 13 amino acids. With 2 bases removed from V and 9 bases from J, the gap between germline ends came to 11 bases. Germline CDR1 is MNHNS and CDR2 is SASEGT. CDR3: CASSEREGAPQHF. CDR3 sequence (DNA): TGTGCCAGCAGTGAACGGGAAGGCGCGCCCCAGCATTTT.

In DNA form, the CDR3 reads TGTGCCAGCAGGCCTGGAGGGCAGGCGAATTTATATGGCTACACCTTC. Residues: CASRPGGQANLYGYTF. The chain couples TRBV13 to TRBJ1-2; D remains ambiguous. Germline CDR1 PRHDT, CDR2 FYEKMQ (reference sequence). The ends were cut back, 6 bases at V and 5 bases at J, with 22 bases in the middle. The CDR3 is 16 residues long. The complete variable domain, with remaining parts taken from reference TRBV13 and TRBJ1-2, reads AAGVIQSPRHLIKEKRETATLKCYPIPRHDTVYWYQQGPGQDPQFLISFYEKMQSDKGSIPDRFSAQQFSDYHSELNMSSLELGDSALYFCASRPGGQANLYGYTFGSGTRLTVV.

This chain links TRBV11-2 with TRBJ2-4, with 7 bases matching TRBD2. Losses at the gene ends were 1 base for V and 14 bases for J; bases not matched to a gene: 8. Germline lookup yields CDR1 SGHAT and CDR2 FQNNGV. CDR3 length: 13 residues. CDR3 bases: TGTGCCAGCAGCTTAGGTCCGGGCGGGAGTGAGTACTTC. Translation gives CASSLGPGGSEYF.

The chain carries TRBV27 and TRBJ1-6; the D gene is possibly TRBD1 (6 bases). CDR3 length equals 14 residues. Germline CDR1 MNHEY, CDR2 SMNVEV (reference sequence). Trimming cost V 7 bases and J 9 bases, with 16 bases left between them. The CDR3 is CASTAWTAGSPLHF. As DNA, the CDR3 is TGTGCCAGCACGGCCTGGACAGCCGGTTCACCCCTCCACTTT.

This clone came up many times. For the CDR3, the DNA is TGTGCCAGCAGCTTGGACAGGGGAGTCACAGATACGCAGTATTTT. This codes for CASSLDRGVTDTQYF. The V gene is TRBV5-4, the J gene TRBJ2-3; TRBD1 agrees at 7 bases. Trimming took 0 bases from V and 2 from J; bases not matched to a gene: 3. The CDR3 has 15 residues. Germline values: CDR1 SGHNT, CDR2 YYREEE (reference sequence).

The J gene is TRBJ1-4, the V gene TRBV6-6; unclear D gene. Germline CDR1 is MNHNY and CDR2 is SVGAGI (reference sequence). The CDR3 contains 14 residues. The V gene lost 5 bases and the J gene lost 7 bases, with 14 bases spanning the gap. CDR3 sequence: CASSPQSMREKLFF. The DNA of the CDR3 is TGTGCCAGCAGTCCACAGTCCATGCGTGAAAAACTGTTTTTT.

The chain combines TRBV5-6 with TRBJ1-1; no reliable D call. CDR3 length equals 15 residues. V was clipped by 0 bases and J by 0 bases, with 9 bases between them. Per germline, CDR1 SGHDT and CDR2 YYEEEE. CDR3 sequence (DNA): TGTGCCAGCAGCTTGGGAGGCTCCATGAACACTGAAGCTTTCTTT. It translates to CASSLGGSMNTEAFF.

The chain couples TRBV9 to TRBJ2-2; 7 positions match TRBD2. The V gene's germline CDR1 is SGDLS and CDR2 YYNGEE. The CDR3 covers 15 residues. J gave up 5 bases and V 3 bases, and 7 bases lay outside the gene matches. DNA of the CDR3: TGTGCCAGCAGCGCGGCTAGGGAGGGGACCGGGGAGCTGTTTTTT. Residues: CASSAAREGTGELFF.

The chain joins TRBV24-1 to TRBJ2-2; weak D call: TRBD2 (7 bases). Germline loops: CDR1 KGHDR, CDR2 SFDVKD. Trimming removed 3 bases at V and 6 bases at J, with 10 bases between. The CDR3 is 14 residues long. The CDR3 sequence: CATSDPGGPGELFF. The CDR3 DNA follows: TGTGCCACCAGTGATCCGGGGGGCCCCGGGGAGCTGTTTTTT.

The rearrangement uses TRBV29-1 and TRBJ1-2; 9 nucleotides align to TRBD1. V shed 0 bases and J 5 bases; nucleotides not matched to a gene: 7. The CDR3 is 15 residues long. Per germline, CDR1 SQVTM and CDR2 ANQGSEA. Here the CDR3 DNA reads TGCAGCGTTGAAGAATCACAGGGGGCGAGGTATGGCTACACCTTC. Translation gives CSVEESQGARYGYTF.

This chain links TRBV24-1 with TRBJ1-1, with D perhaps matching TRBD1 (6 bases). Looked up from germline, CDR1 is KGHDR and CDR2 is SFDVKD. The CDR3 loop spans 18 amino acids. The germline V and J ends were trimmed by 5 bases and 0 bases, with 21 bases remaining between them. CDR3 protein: CATSAGGGLDALNTEAFF. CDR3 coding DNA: TGTGCCACCAGTGCGGGGGGGGGCCTGGACGCTTTGAACACTGAAGCTTTCTTT.

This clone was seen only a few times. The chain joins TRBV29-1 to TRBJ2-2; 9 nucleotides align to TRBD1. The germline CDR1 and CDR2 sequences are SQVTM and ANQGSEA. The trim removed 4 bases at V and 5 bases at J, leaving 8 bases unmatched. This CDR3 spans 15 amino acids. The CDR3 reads CSVGTTGGGTGELFF. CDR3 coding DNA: TGCAGCGTTGGGACGACAGGGGGAGGAACCGGGGAGCTGTTTTTT.

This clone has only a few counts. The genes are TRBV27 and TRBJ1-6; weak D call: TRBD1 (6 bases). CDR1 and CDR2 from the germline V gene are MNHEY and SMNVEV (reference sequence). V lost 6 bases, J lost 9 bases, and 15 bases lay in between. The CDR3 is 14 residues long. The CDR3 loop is CASSPPRGTSPLHF. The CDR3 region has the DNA TGTGCCAGCAGCCCACCAAGGGGGACTTCACCCCTCCACTTT.